This T cell receptor (beta chain) was recorded in a study of T-cell memory formation after mild COVID-19. Overall study findings and caveats: CD4+ contracting clones were found mainly in CM and EM, and CD8+ ones in EMRA.

There are 13 residues in the CDR3. V dropped 5 bases and J dropped 7 bases, with 12 bases sitting between them. Germline V gives CDR1 LNHDA, CDR2 SQIVND (reference sequence). TCRdb independently ran MiXCR on the 5' RACE reads; one entry per CDR3 protein. The table has about 350,000 distinct CDR3 sequences, 20% to 25% seen once. Concerning this clonotype itself: Its antigen remains unidentified.

This sequence was found in a man aged 18 to 29 who had mild COVID-19 (a few samples of this study predate the infection). Cell type and time point are not known. The chain carries TRBV19 and TRBJ2-1; D call uncertain. Sequenced: PBMCs or a T cell subset sorted from them (not recorded which). The CDR3, as DNA: TGTGCCAGTAGTGCCTTTATATCGAATGAGCAGTTCTTC. The encoded protein is CASSAFISNEQFF.